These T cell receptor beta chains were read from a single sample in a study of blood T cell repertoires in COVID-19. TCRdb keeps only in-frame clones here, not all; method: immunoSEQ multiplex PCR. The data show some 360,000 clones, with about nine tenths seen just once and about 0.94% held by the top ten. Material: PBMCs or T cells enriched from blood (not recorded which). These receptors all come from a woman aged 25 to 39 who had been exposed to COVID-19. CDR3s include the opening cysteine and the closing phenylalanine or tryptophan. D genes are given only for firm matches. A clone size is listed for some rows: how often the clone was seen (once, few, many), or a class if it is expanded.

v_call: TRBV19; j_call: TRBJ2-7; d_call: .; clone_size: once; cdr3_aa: CASKQQYF; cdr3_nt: TGTGCCAGTAAGCAGCAGTACTTC
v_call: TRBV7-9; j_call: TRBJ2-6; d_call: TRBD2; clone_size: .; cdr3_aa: CASSSAAGGASGANVLTF; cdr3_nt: TGTGCCAGCAGCTCCGCTGCGGGGGGAGCGTCTGGGGCCAACGTCCTGACTTTC
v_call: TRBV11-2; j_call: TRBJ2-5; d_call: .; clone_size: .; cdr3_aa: CASSLDQGGTQYF; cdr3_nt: TGTGCCAGCAGCTTAGACCAGGGAGGGACCCAGTACTTC
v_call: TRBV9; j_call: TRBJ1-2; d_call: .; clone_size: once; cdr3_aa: CASSVGKGRGDYGYTF; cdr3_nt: TGTGCCAGCAGCGTAGGGAAGGGGCGCGGGGACTATGGCTACACCTTC
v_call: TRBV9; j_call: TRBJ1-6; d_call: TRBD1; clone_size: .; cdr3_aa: CASSVARTGGVGSPLHF; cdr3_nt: TGTGCCAGCAGCGTAGCTCGGACAGGGGGCGTAGGTTCACCCCTCCACTTT
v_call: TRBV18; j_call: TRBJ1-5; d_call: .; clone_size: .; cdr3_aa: CASSSLRTRRAIEFFPQHF; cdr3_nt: TGTGCCAGCTCATCCCTCAGGACCCGGAGGGCGATTGAGTTTTTCCCCCAGCATTTT
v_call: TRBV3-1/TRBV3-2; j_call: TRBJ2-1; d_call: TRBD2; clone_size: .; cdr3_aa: CASSQLAGVGHEQFF; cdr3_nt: TGTGCCAGCAGCCAACTAGCGGGAGTTGGCCATGAGCAGTTCTTC
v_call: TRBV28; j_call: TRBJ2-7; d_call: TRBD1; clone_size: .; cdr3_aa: CASEPGGQGIYEQYF; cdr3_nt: TGTGCCAGCGAACCCGGGGGACAGGGTATATACGAGCAGTACTTC
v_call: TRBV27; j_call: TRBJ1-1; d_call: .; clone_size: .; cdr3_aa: CASSLGPRTEAFF; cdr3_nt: TGTGCCAGCAGTTTAGGGCCCCGAACTGAAGCTTTCTTT
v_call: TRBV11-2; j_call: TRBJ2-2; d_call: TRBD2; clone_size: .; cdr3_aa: CASSSSSGIDTGELFF; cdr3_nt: TGTGCCAGCAGCTCCTCAAGCGGGATAGACACCGGGGAGCTGTTTTTT
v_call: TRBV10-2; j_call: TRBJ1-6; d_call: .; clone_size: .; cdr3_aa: CASSVSGSNSPLHF; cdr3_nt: TGCGCCAGCAGTGTTTCAGGTTCTAATTCACCCCTCCACTTT
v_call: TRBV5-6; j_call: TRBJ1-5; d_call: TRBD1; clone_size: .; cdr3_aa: CASSRTGGSQPQHF; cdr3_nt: TGTGCCAGCAGCCGGACAGGGGGAAGTCAGCCCCAGCATTTT
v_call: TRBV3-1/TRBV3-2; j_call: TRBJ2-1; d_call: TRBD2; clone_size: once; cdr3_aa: CASSQVPTSGRNEQFF; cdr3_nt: TGTGCCAGCAGCCAAGTCCCGACTAGCGGGAGGAATGAGCAGTTCTTC
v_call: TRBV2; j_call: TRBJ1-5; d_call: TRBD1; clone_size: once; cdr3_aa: CASSMGQGAGQPQHF; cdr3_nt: TGTGCCAGCAGTATGGGACAGGGGGCCGGTCAGCCCCAGCATTTT
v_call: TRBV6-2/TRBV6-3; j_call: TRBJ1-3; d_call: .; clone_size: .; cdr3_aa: CASSYATDGGNTIYF; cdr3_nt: TGTGCCAGCAGTTACGCGACAGACGGAGGAAACACCATATATTTT
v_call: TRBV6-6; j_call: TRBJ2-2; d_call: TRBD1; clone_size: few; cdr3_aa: CASSRGDGTDNTGELFF; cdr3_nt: TGTGCCAGCAGCCGAGGGGACGGGACAGATAACACCGGGGAGCTGTTTTTT
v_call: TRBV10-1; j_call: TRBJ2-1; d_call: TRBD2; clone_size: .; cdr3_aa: CASSEPGLSGGSNEQFF; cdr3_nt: TGCGCCAGCAGTGAGCCAGGGCTTTCGGGGGGAAGCAATGAGCAGTTCTTC
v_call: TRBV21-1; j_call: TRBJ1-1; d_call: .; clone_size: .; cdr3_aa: CASSKGEAGVMNTEAFF; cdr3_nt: TGTGCCAGCAGCAAAGGGGAGGCGGGAGTCATGAACACTGAAGCTTTCTTT
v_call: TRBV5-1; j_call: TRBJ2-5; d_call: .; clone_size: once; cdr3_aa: CASSRGLGETQYF; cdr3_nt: TGCGCCAGCAGCCGAGGCTTGGGAGAGACCCAGTACTTC
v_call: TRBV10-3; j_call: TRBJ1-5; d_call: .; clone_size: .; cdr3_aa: CAISEMARSNQPQHF; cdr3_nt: TGTGCCATCAGTGAGATGGCCCGTAGCAATCAGCCCCAGCATTTT
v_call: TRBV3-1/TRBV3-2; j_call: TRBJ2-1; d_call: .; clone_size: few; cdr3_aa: CASRLSGASYNEQFF; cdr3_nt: TGTGCCAGCAGACTTAGCGGAGCCTCCTACAATGAGCAGTTCTTC
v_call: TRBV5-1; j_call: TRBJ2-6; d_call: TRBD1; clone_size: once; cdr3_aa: CASSHNSQGAVRSGANVLTF; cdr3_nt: TGCGCCAGCAGTCACAATTCGCAGGGGGCGGTTCGGTCTGGGGCCAACGTCCTGACTTTC
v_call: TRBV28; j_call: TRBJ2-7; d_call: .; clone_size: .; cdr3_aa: CASSLASTEFYEQYF; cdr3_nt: TGTGCCAGCAGTTTAGCGAGCACGGAGTTCTACGAGCAGTACTTC
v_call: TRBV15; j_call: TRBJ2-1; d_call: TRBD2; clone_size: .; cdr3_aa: CATSRGGLAGGREQFF; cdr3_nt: TGTGCCACCAGCAGAGGGGGACTAGCGGGAGGTCGTGAGCAGTTCTTC
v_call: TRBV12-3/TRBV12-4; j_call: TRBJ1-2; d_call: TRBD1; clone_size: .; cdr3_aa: CASRPGTGGGYTF; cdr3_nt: TGTGCCAGCAGGCCAGGGACAGGTGGTGGCTACACCTTC
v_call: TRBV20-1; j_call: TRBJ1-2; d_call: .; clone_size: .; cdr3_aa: CSGPPVPGTF; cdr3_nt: TGCAGTGGTCCCCCGGTTCCAGGCACCTTC
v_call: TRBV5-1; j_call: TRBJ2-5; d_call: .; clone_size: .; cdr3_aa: CASVSAWGGSQETQYF; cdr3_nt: TGCGCCAGCGTCTCCGCGTGGGGGGGCTCGCAAGAGACCCAGTACTTC
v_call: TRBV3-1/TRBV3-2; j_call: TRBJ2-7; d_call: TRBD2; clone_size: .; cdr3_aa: CASTPTSGGYEQYF; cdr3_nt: TGTGCCAGCACCCCGACTAGCGGGGGGTACGAGCAGTACTTC